Each of the 20 T cell receptor beta chains below was sequenced from the same sample in a study of T cells in Graves' hyperthyroidism and ophthalmopathy (dated by TCRdb to about 2019). The library was prepared using multiplex PCR. TCRdb lists the instrument as Illumina HiSeq 2000. The TCR beta CDR3 regions were amplified from the RNA transcripts. The TCR CDR3 was subjected to a first round of RT-PCR using the HTBI primer set and the Qiagen OneStep RT-PCR kit. The public reads were run again by TCRdb, first through fastp at Q25 and then through MiXCR, and only productive beta chains were kept. Identical CDR3 proteins give one entry, which carries the most common genes and DNA. The sample table contains a few hundred thousand distinct CDR3 sequences; only one count was recorded for about an eighth of them. 34% of the sample lies in the top ten. Sequenced input: blood. The receptors come from a woman aged 40 to 50 with Graves' ophthalmopathy.

This clonotype was picked up many times. V and J are TRBV7-8 and TRBJ1-2; a possible D gene is TRBD1 (5 bases). V lost 5 bases and J lost 2, with 15 bases in between. CDR1 is SGHVS, CDR2 FQNEAQ, per germline. This CDR3 contains 15 residues. This chain's CDR3 is CASSPSGGGNYGYTF. DNA for the CDR3: TGTGCCAGCAGCCCTAGCGGGGGAGGGAACTATGGCTACACCTTC.

V and J are TRBV28 and TRBJ2-4, with no clear D. Trimming removed 6 bases from V and 0 bases from J, with 18 bases in between. The CDR3 has 17 residues. Per the germline V gene, CDR1 is MDHEN and CDR2 is SYDVKM. Here the CDR3 reads CASSLFRTDIAKNIQYF. CDR3 in DNA: TGTGCCAGCAGCCTTTTCCGTACAGACATAGCCAAAAACATTCAGTACTTC.

Concerning this clonotype itself: The conserved phenylalanine or tryptophan normally closing the CDR3 is absent here, so this likely arose from a read error. The V gene is TRBV14, the J gene TRBJ2-1; 10 bases align to TRBD2. V was clipped by 0 bases and J by 8 bases; unmatched bases: 13. The CDR3 consists of 18 residues. Germline V CDR1 and CDR2: SGHDN, FVKESK. CDR3: CASSQDDYEGLAFDEQFS. CDR3 bases: TGTGCCAGCAGCCAAGATGATTACGAGGGACTAGCGTTCGATGAGCAGTTCTCC.

This clonotype came up many times. The chain carries TRBV12-3 or TRBV12-4 and TRBJ1-5; D possibly corresponds to TRBD1 (5 bases). This CDR3 comprises 16 residues. The V end lost 1 base, the J end lost 2 bases, and 12 bases lay between the germline ends. In DNA form, the CDR3 reads TGTGCCAGCAGTTTAGGCCAGGGTTTCGGCAATCAGCCCCAGCATTTT. Amino acid sequence: CASSLGQGFGNQPQHF.

This clonotype showed up just a few times. The chain links TRBV5-8 to TRBJ1-4, with D unresolved. Germline V gene lookup returns CDR1 SGHTS and CDR2 YDEGEE. The V gene lost 4 bases and the J gene lost 5 bases, with 12 bases spanning the gap. This CDR3 spans 14 amino acids. The CDR3 nucleotides are TGTGCCAGCAGCGTGCAACCTCCCAATGAAAAACTGTTTTTT. This gives the protein CASSVQPPNEKLFF.

The V and J genes are TRBV3-1 and TRBJ2-2; 7 positions agree with TRBD2. Trimming at V came to 0 bases and at J to 4 bases, leaving 5 bases not matched to a gene. The CDR3 has 16 residues. The germline gives CDR1 LGHDT, CDR2 YNNKEL (reference sequence). For the CDR3, the DNA is TGTGCCAGCAGCCAAGACTGGGGGGGTGCCACCGGGGAGCTGTTTTTT. As protein: CASSQDWGGATGELFF.

This clonotype occurred many times. This chain uses TRBV6-1 with TRBJ2-1; 8 bases are a match to TRBD2. V shed 8 bases and J 3 bases; nucleotides not matched to a gene: 0. The length of the CDR3 is 12 residues. Germline lookup yields CDR1 MNHNS and CDR2 SASEGT. The CDR3 sequence is CASREGYNEQFF. The CDR3 DNA reads as TGTGCCAGCCGGGAGGGCTACAATGAGCAGTTCTTC.

This clonotype has a count of ten or more. V gene TRBV2 combines with J gene TRBJ1-4; D unresolved. Germline CDR1 reads SNHLY; CDR2 reads FYNNEI. Trimming took 7 bases from V and 8 from J, leaving 17 bases between them. This CDR3 has 14 residues. CDR3 in amino acids: CASKRHGDMEKLFF. CDR3 bases: TGTGCCAGCAAGAGACATGGGGATATGGAAAAACTGTTTTTT.

This clonotype was picked up many times. This chain uses TRBV6-1 with TRBJ2-7; D is undetermined. This CDR3 is built from 15 residues. The V end was cut by 6 bases, the J end by 1 base, with 16 bases between. From germline, CDR1 is MNHNS and CDR2 SASEGT. The CDR3, as DNA: TGTGCCAGCAGCATCCTTAGCAACCCTTCCTACGAGCAGTACTTC. Protein: CASSILSNPSYEQYF.

The sample holds a few counts of this clonotype. The V and J genes are TRBV2 and TRBJ1-4; possibly TRBD1 for D (6 bases). Germline-derived CDR1 and CDR2 are SNHLY and FYNNEI. The V gene lost 4 bases and the J gene lost 7 bases, with 16 bases spanning the gap. The CDR3 runs to 15 residues. Here the CDR3 reads CASSGNVGALEKLFF. Written as DNA, the CDR3 is TGTGCCAGCAGTGGGAACGTGGGGGCCCTTGAAAAACTGTTTTTT.

This clonotype has ten or more counts. Mismatch with germline at one junction end may stem from a read error. The chain joins TRBV7-9 to TRBJ2-7, with D perhaps being TRBD1 or TRBD2 (5 bases each). This CDR3 is built from 14 residues. Looked up from germline, CDR1 is SEHNR and CDR2 is FQNEAQ (reference sequence). The CDR3, as DNA: TGTGCCAGCAGTTTAGCAGGGAGAACCTACGAGCAGTACTTC. It yields the protein CASSLAGRTYEQYF.

This clonotype has ten or more counts. V gene TRBV3-1 combines with J gene TRBJ1-3; D unclear. Germline V gene lookup returns CDR1 LGHDT and CDR2 YNNKEL (reference sequence). This CDR3 is built from 12 residues. The ends were cut back, 9 bases at V and 0 bases at J, with 6 bases in the middle. The CDR3 DNA sequence: TGTGCCAGTCAGGTCTCTGGAAACACCATATATTTT. It codes for CASQVSGNTIYF. The entire variable domain, with the rest obtained from reference TRBV3-1 and TRBJ1-3, is as follows: DTAVSQTPKYLVTQMGNDKSIKCEQNLGHDTMYWYKQDSKKFLKIMFSYNNKELIINETVPNRFSPKSPDKAHLNLHINSLELGDSAVYFCASQVSGNTIYFGEGSWLTVV.

The rearrangement uses TRBV19 and TRBJ1-4; D perhaps matches TRBD1 (5 bases). The CDR3 extends over 16 amino acids. Trimming removed 3 bases at V and 3 bases at J, with 14 bases between. Germline V gene data show CDR1 as LNHDA and CDR2 as SQIVND (reference sequence). The CDR3 protein is CASSISGVRPNEKLFF. For the CDR3, the DNA is TGTGCCAGTAGTATTTCGGGGGTTCGCCCTAATGAAAAACTGTTTTTT.

Ten or more counts support this clonotype. The genes are TRBV9 and TRBJ2-7; TRBD2 matches 13 bases. V lost 4 bases and J lost 7; bases outside the gene matches: 11. Germline loops: CDR1 SGDLS, CDR2 YYNGEE. CDR3 length equals 16 residues. The DNA for the CDR3 is TGTGCCAGCAGCCTTAGACTAGCGGGGGGCGAGGGGGAGCAGTACTTC. Encoded protein: CASSLRLAGGEGEQYF.

This clonotype was detected ten times or more. J is TRBJ2-1 and V is TRBV12-3 or TRBV12-4, with TRBD2 as a possible D gene (6 bases). Trimming removed 4 bases from V and 7 bases from J, with 20 bases in between. This CDR3 region has 16 residues. CDR3 residues: CASSSPGGPSKNEQFF. CDR3 coding DNA: TGTGCCAGCAGTTCTCCAGGAGGGCCCTCCAAGAATGAGCAGTTCTTC.

This clonotype was detected a few times. The CDR3 here is CAISEGYDEQFF. Here the CDR3 DNA reads TGTGCCATCAGTGAAGGGTACGATGAGCAGTTCTTC. This sequence joins TRBV10-3 and TRBJ2-1; no definite D call. Germline CDR1 is ENHRY and CDR2 is SYGVKD. The V and J ends lost 3 bases and 8 bases respectively, with 8 bases between them. The CDR3 is 12 amino acids.

This clonotype has a count of ten or more. The chain combines TRBV29-1 with TRBJ2-3; 7 positions match TRBD1. CDR1 SQVTM and CDR2 ANQGSEA come from the germline V gene. This CDR3 has 15 amino acids. J was trimmed by 0 bases and V by 6 bases; bases with no gene match: 9. This chain's CDR3 is CSVSLPTGSTDTQYF. In nucleotides, the CDR3 is TGCAGCGTGTCACTCCCGACAGGGAGCACAGATACGCAGTATTTT.

This clonotype was detected once. The chain has TRBV5-1 and TRBJ2-7; tentative D call: TRBD1 (6 bases). Germline V gives CDR1 SGHRS, CDR2 YFSETQ. Trimming cost V 0 bases and J 2 bases, with 9 bases left between them. The CDR3 loop spans 14 amino acids. The CDR3 DNA reads as TGCGCCAGCAGCTTGGGGACAGCCCCCTACGAGCAGTACTTC. It translates to CASSLGTAPYEQYF.

This clonotype was counted ten times or more. The chain couples TRBV2 to TRBJ2-3; D is perhaps TRBD1 (6 bases). Trimming left V 8 bases short and J 2 bases short, with 17 bases between. The germline V gene has CDR1 SNHLY and CDR2 FYNNEI. The CDR3 loop spans 15 amino acids. CDR3 nucleotide sequence: TGTGCCAGCTCCGCTGACAGGTTAAACACAGATACGCAGTATTTT. Its protein product is CASSADRLNTDTQYF.

In its sample, this clonotype was seen many times. The genes are TRBV30 and TRBJ2-2, with TRBD2 matching over 10 bases. There are 15 residues in the CDR3. Germline CDR1 reads GTSNPN; CDR2 reads SVGIG (reference sequence). Trimming cost V 2 bases and J 6 bases; bases outside gene matches: 6. The DNA of the CDR3 is TGTGCCTGGAGTCTGACTAGCGGGTTGGCCGGGGAGCTGTTTTTT. It encodes CAWSLTSGLAGELFF. The variable domain in full, with the rest retrieved from reference TRBV30 and TRBJ2-2, is SQTIHQWPATLVQPVGSPLSLECTVEGTSNPNLYWYRQAAGRGLQLLFYSVGIGQISSEVPQNLSASRPQDRQFILSSKKLLLSDSGFYLCAWSLTSGLAGELFFGEGSRLTVL.